This T cell receptor beta chain was profiled in a study of T cell responses to AZD1222 COVID-19 vaccine. TCRdb keeps only in-frame clones here, not all; method: immunoSEQ multiplex PCR. The sample lists 100,000 to 150,000 clones, over 75% seen once, with around 6% in the top ten. The CDR3 loop spans 16 amino acids. V trimming: 1 base; J trimming: 6 bases; junction bases outside the gene matches: 8. CDR1 MNHEY and CDR2 SMNVEV come from the germline V gene (reference sequence). The starting material was peripheral blood, obtained on day 0 of AZD1222 vaccination. This TCR was sampled from an adult in good health. The chain carries TRBV27 and TRBJ2-1; the match to TRBD2 covers 8 bases. The CDR3, as DNA: TGTGCCAGCAGTTTATTGCCAGCGGGAGTTTTCAATGAGCAGTTCTTC. Its translation: CASSLLPAGVFNEQFF.